This T cell receptor beta chain was recorded in a study of patients and donors after allogeneic stem cell transplantation. TCRdb passed the RT-PCR reads through MiXCR, listing each CDR3 protein once. The data hold fewer than 75,000 distinct CDR3 sequences, with about 25% observed a single time. This clonotype occurred a few times. Germline values: CDR1 KGHSH, CDR2 LQKENI. The CDR3 spans 13 residues. Trimming took 3 bases from V and 8 from J, leaving 11 bases between them. The chain has TRBV18 and TRBJ2-1; D is possibly TRBD1 (5 bases). The sample taken for sequencing was blood, either unsorted or a sorted T cell fraction (not recorded which). The clonotype originates from a human donor who was either an allogeneic HSCT recipient or a stem cell or donor lymphocyte infusion donor (not recorded which). It is not recorded whose cells these are; they may come from a transplant donor. The DNA for the CDR3 is TGTGCCAGCTCACCTTCATGGGGCGATGAGCAGTTCTTC. Protein sequence: CASSPSWGDEQFF.